This T cell receptor beta chain was retrieved from a study of blood T cell repertoires in COVID-19. Generated by immunoSEQ multiplex PCR, the TCRdb table keeps only in-frame clones and is missing some. The data hold around 66,000 clones, with about 82% observed a single time. The CDR3 loop spans 13 amino acids. The V and J ends lost 2 bases and 2 bases respectively, with 6 bases between them. Per the germline V gene, CDR1 is SEHNR and CDR2 is FQNEAQ (reference sequence). The sequenced material came from peripheral blood. This clonotype originated in a human donor in a cohort sampled during active COVID-19. The chain joins TRBV7-9 to TRBJ1-1, with D uncertain. CDR3 loop: CASSLNSNTEAFF. In DNA, the CDR3 is TGTGCCAGCAGCTTAAACAGCAACACTGAAGCTTTCTTT.